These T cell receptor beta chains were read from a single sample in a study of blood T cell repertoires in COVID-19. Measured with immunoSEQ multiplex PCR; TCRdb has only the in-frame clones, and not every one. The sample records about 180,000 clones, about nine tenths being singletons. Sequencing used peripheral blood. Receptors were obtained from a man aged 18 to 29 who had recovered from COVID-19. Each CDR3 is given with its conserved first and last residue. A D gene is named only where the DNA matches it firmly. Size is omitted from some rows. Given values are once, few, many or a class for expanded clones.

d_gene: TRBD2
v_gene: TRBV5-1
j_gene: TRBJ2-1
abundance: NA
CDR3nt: TGCGCCAGCAGCTTGGGACTAGCGGCCGTCAGGGAGCAGTTCTTC
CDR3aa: CASSLGLAAVREQFF

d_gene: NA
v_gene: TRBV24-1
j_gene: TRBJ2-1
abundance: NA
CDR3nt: TGTGCCACCAGTGAGGCAGGTTACAATGAGCAGTTCTTC
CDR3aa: CATSEAGYNEQFF

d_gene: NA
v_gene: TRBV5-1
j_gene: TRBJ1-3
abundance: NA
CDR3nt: TGCGCCAGCGGCAATCCAGGGGACGGAAACACCATATATTTT
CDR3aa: CASGNPGDGNTIYF

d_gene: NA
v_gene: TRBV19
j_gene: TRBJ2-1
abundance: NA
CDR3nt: TGTGCCAGTAGTATTTTGGGCCGGGATGGGTCGATCAATGAGCAGTTCTTC
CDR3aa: CASSILGRDGSINEQFF

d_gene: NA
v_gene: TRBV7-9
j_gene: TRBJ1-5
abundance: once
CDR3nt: TGTGCCAGCAGCTTAGGTTGGACATATCAGCCCCAGCATTTT
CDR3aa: CASSLGWTYQPQHF

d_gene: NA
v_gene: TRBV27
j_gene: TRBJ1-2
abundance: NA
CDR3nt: TGTGCCAGCAGATCCGGGACACTCACCTATGGCTACACCTTC
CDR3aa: CASRSGTLTYGYTF

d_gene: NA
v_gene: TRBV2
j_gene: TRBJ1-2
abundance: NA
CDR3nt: TGTGCCAGCACCCCCTCGGGGGGAGGCTACACCTTC
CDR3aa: CASTPSGGGYTF

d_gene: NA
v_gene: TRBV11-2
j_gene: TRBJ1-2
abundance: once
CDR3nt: TGTGCCAGCAGTCTCATACAAGGGAGCGGCTACACCTTC
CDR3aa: CASSLIQGSGYTF

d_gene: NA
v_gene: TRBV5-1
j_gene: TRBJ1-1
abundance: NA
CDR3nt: TGCGCCAGCCGCTACTCAATGGGGGCAATGAACACTGAAGCTTTCTTT
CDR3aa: CASRYSMGAMNTEAFF

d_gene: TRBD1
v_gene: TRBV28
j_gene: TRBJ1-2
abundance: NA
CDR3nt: TGTGCCAGCACCTTGGACAGGGGGCATCGGGGCTACACCTTC
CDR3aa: CASTLDRGHRGYTF

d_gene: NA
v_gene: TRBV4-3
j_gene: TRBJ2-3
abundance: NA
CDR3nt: TGCGCCAGCAGCCAAGATCGAGATACGCAGTATTTT
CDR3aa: CASSQDRDTQYF

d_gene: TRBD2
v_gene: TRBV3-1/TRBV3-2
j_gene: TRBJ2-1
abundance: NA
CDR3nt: TGTGCCAGCAGCAATCTAGGGAGGGAAGCCAATGAGCAGTTCTTC
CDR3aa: CASSNLGREANEQFF

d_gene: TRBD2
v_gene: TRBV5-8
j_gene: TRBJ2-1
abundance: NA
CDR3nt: TGTGCCAGCAGCTTCTCGACTAGCGGGAGACCCTACAATGAGCAGTTCTTC
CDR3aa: CASSFSTSGRPYNEQFF

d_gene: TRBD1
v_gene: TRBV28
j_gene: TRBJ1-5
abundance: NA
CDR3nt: TGTGCCAGCAGTTCCGTCGGACAGGGTAGTCAGCCCCAGCATTTT
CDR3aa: CASSSVGQGSQPQHF

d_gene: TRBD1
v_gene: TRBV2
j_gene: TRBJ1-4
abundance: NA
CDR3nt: TGTGCCAGCAGGGTTCAGGGGGCTAGTAATGAAAAACTGTTTTTT
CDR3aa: CASRVQGASNEKLFF

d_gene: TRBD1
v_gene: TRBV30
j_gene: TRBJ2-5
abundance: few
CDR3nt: TGTGCCTGGAGTCCATCCAGGGGGTACCAAGAGACCCAGTACTTC
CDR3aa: CAWSPSRGYQETQYF

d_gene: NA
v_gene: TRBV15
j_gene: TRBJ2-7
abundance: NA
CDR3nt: TGTGCCACCAGCAGAACCCCACAGGGAACCTACGAGCAGTACTTC
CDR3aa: CATSRTPQGTYEQYF

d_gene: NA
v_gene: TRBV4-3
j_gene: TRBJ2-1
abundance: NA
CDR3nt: TGCGCCAGCAGCCAAGTCGGGTACAATGAGCAGTTCTTC
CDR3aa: CASSQVGYNEQFF

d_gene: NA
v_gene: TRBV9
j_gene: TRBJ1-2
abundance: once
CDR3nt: TGTGCCAGCAGCCTAACGGACAGAGGCGGCTACACCTTC
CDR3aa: CASSLTDRGGYTF

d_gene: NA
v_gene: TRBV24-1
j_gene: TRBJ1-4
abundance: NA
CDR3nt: TGTGCCACCAGTGATGGGGCAGCAACTAATGAAAAACTGTTTTTT
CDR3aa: CATSDGAATNEKLFF

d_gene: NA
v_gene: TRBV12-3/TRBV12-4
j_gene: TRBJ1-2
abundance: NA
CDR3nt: TGTGCCAGCAGTTTAGGCCCGCCGGGGGGCTACACCTTC
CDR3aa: CASSLGPPGGYTF

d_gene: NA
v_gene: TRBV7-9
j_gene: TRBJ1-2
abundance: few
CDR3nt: TGTGCCAGCAGTCCGCGGGACGGCTTATTTAACTATGGCTACACCTTC
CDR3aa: CASSPRDGLFNYGYTF

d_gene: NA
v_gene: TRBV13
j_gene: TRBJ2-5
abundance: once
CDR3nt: TGTGCCAGCAGCCCAGACAGAGATCAGGAGACCCAGTACTTC
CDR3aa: CASSPDRDQETQYF

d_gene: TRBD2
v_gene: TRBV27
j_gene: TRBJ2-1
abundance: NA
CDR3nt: TGTGCCAGCAGGCCAGGACTAGCGGGAGTCGAGGAGCAGTTCTTC
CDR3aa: CASRPGLAGVEEQFF

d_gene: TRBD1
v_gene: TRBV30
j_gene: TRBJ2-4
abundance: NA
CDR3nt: TGTGCCTGGAGTGCCGGGACAGGTTCGTACTTC
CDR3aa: CAWSAGTGSYF

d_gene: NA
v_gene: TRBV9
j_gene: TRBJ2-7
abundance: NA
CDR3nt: TGTGCCAGCGGGCCTAGCGACTACGAGCAGTACTTC
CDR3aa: CASGPSDYEQYF

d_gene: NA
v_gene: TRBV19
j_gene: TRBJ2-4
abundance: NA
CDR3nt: TGTGCCAGTTCCCTCCAGACGGGGGGCGCAACTTACATTCAGTACTTC
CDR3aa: CASSLQTGGATYIQYF

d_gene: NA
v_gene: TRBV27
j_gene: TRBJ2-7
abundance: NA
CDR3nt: TGTGCCAGCAGTCTGGACGGGACCTACGAGCAGTACTTC
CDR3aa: CASSLDGTYEQYF

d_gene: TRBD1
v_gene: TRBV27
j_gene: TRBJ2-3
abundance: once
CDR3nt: TGTGCCAGCAGCCTTCAGGGGGTAAGCACAGATACGCAGTATTTT
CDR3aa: CASSLQGVSTDTQYF

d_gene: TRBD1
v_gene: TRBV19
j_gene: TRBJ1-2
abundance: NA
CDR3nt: TGTGCCAGTTCCGGGACAGGGGTCTATGGCTACACCTTC
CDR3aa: CASSGTGVYGYTF

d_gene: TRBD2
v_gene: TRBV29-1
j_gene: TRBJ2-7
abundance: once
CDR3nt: TGCAGCGTTTTACTAGCGGGAGCCTCCTACGAGCAGTACTTC
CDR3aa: CSVLLAGASYEQYF

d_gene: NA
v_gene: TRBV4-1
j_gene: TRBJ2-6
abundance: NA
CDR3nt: TGCGCCAGCAGCCCCAGGCTCTCTGGGGCCAACGTCCTGACTTTC
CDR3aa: CASSPRLSGANVLTF

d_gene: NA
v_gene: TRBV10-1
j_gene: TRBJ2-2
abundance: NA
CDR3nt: TGCGCCAGCAGTGACTGGGCAACCGGGGAGCTGTTTTTT
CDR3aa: CASSDWATGELFF

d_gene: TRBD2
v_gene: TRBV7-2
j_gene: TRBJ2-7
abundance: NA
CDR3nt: TGTGCCAGCAGCTTGAGAGCGGGAGTGGACCCCCCCGACGAGCAGTACTTC
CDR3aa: CASSLRAGVDPPDEQYF

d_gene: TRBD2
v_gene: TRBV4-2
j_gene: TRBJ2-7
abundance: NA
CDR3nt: TGTGCCAGCAGCCAAGTCAGACTCGGTAGCGGGAGGTACGAGCAGTACTTC
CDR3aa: CASSQVRLGSGRYEQYF

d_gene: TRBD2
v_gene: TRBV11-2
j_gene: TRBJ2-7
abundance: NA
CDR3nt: TGTGCCAGCAGCTCGGGGACTAGCCAGCAGTACTTC
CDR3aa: CASSSGTSQQYF

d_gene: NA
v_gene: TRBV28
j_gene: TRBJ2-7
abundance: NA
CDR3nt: TGTGCCAGCAGTTACCCCAGGGGCTCCGTCTACGAGCAGTACTTC
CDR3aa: CASSYPRGSVYEQYF

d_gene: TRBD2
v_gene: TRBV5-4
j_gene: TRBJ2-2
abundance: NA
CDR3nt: TGTGCCAGCAGCTTCGGGGGACTAGCGGCGAACACCGGGGAGCTGTTTTTT
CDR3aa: CASSFGGLAANTGELFF

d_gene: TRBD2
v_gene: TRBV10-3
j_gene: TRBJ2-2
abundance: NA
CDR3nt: TGTGCCATCAGTGGCAGCGGGAGGGGAACCGGGGAGCTGTTTTTT
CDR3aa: CAISGSGRGTGELFF

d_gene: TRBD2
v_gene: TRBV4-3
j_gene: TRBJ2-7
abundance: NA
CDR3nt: TGCGCCAGCAGCCCCGTTGCTAGCGGAACCTCCTACGAGCAGTACTTC
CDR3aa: CASSPVASGTSYEQYF

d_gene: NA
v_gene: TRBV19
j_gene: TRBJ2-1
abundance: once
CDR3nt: TGTGCCACCACCGGGGCGGGGTACAATGAGCAGTTCTTC
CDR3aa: CATTGAGYNEQFF

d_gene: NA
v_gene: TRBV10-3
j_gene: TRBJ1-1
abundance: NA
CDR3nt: TGTGCCATCAGTGAGCTGATGGGGGGAGTGACTGAAGCTTTCTTT
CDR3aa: CAISELMGGVTEAFF

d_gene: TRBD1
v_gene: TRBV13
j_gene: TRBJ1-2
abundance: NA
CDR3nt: TGTGCCAGCAGCGCCGGGACAGGGGGGTATGGCTACACCTTC
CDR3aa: CASSAGTGGYGYTF

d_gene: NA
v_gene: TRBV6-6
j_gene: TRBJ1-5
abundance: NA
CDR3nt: TGTGCCACCATTCGGGGGGAGGCCAATCAGCCCCAGCATTTT
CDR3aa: CATIRGEANQPQHF